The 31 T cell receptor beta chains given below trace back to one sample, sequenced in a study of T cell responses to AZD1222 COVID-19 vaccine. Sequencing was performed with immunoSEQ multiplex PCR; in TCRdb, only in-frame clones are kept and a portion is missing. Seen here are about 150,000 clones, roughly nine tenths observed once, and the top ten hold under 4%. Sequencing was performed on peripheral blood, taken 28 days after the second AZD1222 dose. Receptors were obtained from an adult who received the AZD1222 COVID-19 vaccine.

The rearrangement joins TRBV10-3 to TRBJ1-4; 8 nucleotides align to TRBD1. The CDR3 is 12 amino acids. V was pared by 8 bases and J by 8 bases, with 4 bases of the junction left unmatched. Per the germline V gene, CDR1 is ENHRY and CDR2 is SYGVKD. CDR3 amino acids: CAIGQGYEKLFF. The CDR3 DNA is TGTGCCATCGGACAGGGTTACGAAAAACTGTTTTTT.

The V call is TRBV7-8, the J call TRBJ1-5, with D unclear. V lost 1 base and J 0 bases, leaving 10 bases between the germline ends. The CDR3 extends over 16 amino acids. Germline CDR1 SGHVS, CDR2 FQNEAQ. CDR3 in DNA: TGTGCCAGCAGCTTAGGTAGGGTTTATAGCAATCAGCCCCAGCATTTT. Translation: CASSLGRVYSNQPQHF.

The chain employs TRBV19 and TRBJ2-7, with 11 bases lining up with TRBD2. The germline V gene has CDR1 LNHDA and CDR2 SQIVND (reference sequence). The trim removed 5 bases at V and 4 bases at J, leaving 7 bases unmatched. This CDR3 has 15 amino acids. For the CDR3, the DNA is TGTGCCAGTAGTGCCCCTAGCGGGGGGAAGTACGAGCAGTACTTC. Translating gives CASSAPSGGKYEQYF.

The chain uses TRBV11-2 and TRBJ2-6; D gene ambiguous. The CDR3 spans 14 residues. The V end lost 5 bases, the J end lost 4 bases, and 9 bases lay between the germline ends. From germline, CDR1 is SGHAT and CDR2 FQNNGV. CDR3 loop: CASSIRTGANVLTF. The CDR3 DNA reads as TGTGCCAGCAGCATCAGAACCGGGGCCAACGTCCTGACTTTC.

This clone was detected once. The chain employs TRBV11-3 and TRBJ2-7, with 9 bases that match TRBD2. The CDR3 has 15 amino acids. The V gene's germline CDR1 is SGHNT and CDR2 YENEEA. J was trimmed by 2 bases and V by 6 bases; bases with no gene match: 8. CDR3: CASREGTSLAYEQYF. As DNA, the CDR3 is TGTGCCAGCAGAGAAGGGACTAGCTTAGCCTACGAGCAGTACTTC.

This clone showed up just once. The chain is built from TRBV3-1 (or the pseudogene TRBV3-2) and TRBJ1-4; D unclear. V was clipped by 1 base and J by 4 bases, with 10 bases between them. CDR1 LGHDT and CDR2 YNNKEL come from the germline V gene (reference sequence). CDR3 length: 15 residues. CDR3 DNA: TGTGCCAGCAGCCAAGGTCTCTCATTTAATGAAAAACTGTTTTTT. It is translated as CASSQGLSFNEKLFF.

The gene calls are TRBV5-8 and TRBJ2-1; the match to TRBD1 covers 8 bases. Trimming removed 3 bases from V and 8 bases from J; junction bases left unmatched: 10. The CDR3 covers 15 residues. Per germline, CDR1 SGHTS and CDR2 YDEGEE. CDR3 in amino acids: CASSSGQGTGDEQFF. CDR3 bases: TGTGCCAGCAGCTCCGGACAGGGAACCGGCGATGAGCAGTTCTTC.

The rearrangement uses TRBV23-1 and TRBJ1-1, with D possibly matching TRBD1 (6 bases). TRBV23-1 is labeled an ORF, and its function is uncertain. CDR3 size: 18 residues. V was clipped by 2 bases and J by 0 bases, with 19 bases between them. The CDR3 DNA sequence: TGCGCCAGCAGTCAAAAGGAGGGCAGGGGAAACGTGAACACTGAAGCTTTCTTT. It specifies CASSQKEGRGNVNTEAFF.

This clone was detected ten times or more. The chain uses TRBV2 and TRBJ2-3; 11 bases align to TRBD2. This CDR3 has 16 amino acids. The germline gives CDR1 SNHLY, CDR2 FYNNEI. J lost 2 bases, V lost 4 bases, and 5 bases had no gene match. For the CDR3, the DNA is TGTGCCAGCAGTGTCCCGACTAGCGGGGACACAGATACGCAGTATTTT. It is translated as CASSVPTSGDTDTQYF. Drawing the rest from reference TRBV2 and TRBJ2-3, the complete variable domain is EPEVTQTPSHQVTQMGQEVILRCVPISNHLYFYWYRQILGQKVEFLVSFYNNEISEKSEIFDDQFSVERPDGSNFTLKIRSTKLEDSAMYFCASSVPTSGDTDTQYFGPGTRLTVL.

The CDR3 region is CSVLRDRRGREAFF. CDR3 coding DNA: TGCAGCGTGTTACGGGACAGGAGGGGCAGGGAAGCTTTCTTT. The chain combines TRBV29-1 with TRBJ1-1; 8 nucleotides match TRBD1. Looked up from germline, CDR1 is SQVTM and CDR2 is ANQGSEA. There are 14 residues in the CDR3. Trimming at V came to 6 bases and at J to 8 bases, leaving 14 bases not matched to a gene.

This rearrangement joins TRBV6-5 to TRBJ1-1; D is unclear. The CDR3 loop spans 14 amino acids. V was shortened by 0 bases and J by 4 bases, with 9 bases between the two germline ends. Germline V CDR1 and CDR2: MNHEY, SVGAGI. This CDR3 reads CASSYSLGSTEAFF. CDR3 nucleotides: TGTGCCAGCAGTTACTCGCTAGGGTCCACTGAAGCTTTCTTT.

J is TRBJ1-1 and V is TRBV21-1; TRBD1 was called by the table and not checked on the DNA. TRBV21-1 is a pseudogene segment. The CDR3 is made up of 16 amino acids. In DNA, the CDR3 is TGTGCCAGCAGCAAAGCGTCGCAGGCCATGAACACTGAAGCTTTCTTT. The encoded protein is CASSKASQAMNTEAFF.

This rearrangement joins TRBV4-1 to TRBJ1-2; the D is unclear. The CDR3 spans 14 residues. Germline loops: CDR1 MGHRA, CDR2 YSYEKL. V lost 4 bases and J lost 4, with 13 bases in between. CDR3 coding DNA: TGCGCCAGCAGCCTTGACGCAGTGTCCTATGGCTACACCTTC. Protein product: CASSLDAVSYGYTF.

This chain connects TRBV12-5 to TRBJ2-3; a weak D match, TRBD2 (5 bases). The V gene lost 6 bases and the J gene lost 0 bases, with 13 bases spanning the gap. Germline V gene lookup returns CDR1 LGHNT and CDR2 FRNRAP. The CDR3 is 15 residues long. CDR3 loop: CASGPWTGSTDTQYF. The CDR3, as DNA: TGTGCTAGTGGGCCGTGGACGGGGAGCACAGATACGCAGTATTTT.

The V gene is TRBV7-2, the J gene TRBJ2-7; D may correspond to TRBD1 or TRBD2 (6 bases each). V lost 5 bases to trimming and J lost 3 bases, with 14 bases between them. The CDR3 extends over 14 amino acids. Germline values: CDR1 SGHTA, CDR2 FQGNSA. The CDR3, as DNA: TGTGCCAGCAGCGTTAGGGGGGAGATCTACGAGCAGTACTTC. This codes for CASSVRGEIYEQYF.

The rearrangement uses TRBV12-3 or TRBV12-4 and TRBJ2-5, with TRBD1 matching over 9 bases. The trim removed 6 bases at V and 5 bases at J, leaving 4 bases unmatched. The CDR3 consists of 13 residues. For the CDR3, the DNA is TGTGCCAGCAGGGGGACAGGGAAGGAGACCCAGTACTTC. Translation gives CASRGTGKETQYF.

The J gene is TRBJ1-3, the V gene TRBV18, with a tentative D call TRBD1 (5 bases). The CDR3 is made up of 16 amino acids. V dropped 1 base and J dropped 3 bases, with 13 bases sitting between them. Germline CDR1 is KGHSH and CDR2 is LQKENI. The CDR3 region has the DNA TGTGCCAGCTCACCACTTTTCGGGGCAGGTGGAAACACCATATATTTT. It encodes CASSPLFGAGGNTIYF.

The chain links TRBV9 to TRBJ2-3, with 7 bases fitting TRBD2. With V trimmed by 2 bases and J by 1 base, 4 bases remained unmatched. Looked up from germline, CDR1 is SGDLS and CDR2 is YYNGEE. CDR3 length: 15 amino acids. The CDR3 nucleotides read TGTGCCAGCAGCGTTTTAGCGGGCCGCACAGATACGCAGTATTTT. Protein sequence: CASSVLAGRTDTQYF.

The CDR3 loop is CASSLEGQGYEQYF. The CDR3 DNA is TGCGCCAGCAGCTTGGAAGGACAGGGCTACGAGCAGTACTTC. V gene TRBV5-1 combines with J gene TRBJ2-7; 8 nucleotides line up with TRBD1. V lost 0 bases, J lost 3 bases, and 2 bases stayed unmatched. Germline CDR1 reads SGHRS; CDR2 reads YFSETQ. The CDR3 consists of 14 residues.

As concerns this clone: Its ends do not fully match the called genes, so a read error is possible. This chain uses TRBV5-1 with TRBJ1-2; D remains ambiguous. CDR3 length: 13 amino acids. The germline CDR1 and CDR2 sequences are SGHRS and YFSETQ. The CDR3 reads CASSLDPNYGYTF. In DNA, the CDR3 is TGCGCCAGCAGTTTGGACCCTAACTATGGCTACACCTTC.

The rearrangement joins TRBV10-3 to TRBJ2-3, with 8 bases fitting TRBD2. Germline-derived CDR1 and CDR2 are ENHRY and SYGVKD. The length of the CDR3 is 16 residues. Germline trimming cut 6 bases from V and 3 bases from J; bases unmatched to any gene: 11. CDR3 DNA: TGTGCCATCAGGGCGGGACTAGTAGACATAACAGATACGCAGTATTTT. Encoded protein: CAIRAGLVDITDTQYF.

In DNA form, the CDR3 reads TGTGCCAGCAGTTACTCGACCAGCAATGAGCAGTTCTTC. Its translation: CASSYSTSNEQFF. The chain links TRBV6-6 to TRBJ2-1, with D uncertain. Germline assignment: CDR1 MNHNY and CDR2 SVGAGI (reference sequence). The germline V and J ends were trimmed by 0 bases and 6 bases, with 6 bases remaining between them. The CDR3 extends over 13 amino acids.

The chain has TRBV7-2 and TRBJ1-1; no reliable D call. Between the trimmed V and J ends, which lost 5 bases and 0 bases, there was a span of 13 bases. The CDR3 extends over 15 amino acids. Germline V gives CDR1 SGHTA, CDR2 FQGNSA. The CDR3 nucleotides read TGTGCCAGCAGCCCCCAGGCCGAAATGAACACTGAAGCTTTCTTT. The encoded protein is CASSPQAEMNTEAFF.

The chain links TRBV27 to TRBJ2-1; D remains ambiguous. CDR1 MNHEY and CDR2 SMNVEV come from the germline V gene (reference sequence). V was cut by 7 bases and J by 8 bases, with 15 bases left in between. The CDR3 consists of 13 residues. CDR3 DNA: TGTGCCAGCAAAGACGCTAGAATTGATGAGCAGTTCTTC. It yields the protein CASKDARIDEQFF.

The DNA of the CDR3 is TGTGCCAGCAGCCTGGGGACTAGCGGGAGCGTTCGTTTCTTC. Residues: CASSLGTSGSVRFF. This chain links TRBV3-1 (or the pseudogene TRBV3-2) with TRBJ2-1; 14 positions match TRBD2. This CDR3 contains 14 residues. V was pared by 4 bases and J by 16 bases, with 9 bases of the junction left unmatched. In germline, CDR1 is LGHDT, CDR2 YNNKEL (reference sequence).

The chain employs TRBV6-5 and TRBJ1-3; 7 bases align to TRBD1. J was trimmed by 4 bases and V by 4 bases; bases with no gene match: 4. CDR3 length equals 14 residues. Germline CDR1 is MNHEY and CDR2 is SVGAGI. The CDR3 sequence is CASSLRQGGNTIYF. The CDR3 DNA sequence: TGTGCCAGCAGTTTGAGACAGGGAGGAAACACCATATATTTT.

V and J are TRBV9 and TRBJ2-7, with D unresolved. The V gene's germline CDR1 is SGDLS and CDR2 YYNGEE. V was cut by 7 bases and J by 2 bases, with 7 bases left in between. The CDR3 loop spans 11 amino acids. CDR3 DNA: TGTGCCAGCGGTGGGACCTACGAGCAGTACTTC. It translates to CASGGTYEQYF.

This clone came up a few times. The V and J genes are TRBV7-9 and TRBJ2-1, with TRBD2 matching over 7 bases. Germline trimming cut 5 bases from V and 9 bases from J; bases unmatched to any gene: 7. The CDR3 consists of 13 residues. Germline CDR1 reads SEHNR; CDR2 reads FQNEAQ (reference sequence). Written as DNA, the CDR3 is TGTGCCAGCAGCCCAGCGGGACCAGTTGAGCAGTTCTTC. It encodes CASSPAGPVEQFF. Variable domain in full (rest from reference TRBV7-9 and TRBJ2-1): DTGVSQNPRHKITKRGQNVTFRCDPISEHNRLYWYRQTLGQGPEFLTYFQNEAQLEKSRLLSDRFSAERPKGSFSTLEIQRTEQGDSAMYLCASSPAGPVEQFFGPGTRLTVL.

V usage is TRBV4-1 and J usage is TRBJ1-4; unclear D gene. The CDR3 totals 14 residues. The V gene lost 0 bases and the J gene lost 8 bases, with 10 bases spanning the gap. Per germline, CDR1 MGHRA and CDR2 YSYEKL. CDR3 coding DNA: TGCGCCAGCAGCCAAGATCCGGGGAGGGAAAAACTGTTTTTT. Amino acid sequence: CASSQDPGREKLFF.

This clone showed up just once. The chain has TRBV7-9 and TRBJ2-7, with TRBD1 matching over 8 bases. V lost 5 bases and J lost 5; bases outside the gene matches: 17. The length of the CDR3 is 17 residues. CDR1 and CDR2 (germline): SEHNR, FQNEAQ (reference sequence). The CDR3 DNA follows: TGTGCCAGCAGCCCCCACTGGACAGGGACGGTTCTTAACGAGCAGTACTTC. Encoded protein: CASSPHWTGTVLNEQYF.

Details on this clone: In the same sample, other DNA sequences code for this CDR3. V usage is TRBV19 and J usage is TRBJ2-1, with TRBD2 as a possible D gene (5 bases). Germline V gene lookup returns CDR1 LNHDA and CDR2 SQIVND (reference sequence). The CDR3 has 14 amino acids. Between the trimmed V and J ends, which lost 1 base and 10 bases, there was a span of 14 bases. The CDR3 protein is CASSIAGGPGEQFF. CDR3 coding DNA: TGTGCCAGTAGTATAGCGGGCGGCCCGGGGGAGCAGTTCTTC.